This TCR beta chain was sequenced in a study of blood T cell repertoires in COVID-19. Whole-study context: The United States, Italy and Spain supplied acute and convalescent COVID-19 samples.

CDR1 and CDR2 (germline): SGHRS, YFSETQ. This CDR3 comprises 18 residues. Trimming at V came to 0 bases and at J to 2 bases, leaving 6 bases not matched to a gene. Sequencing was performed with immunoSEQ multiplex PCR; in TCRdb, only in-frame clones are kept and a portion is missing. The data hold a few hundred thousand clones, with 90% observed a single time. This chain joins TRBV5-1 and TRBJ2-1; 12 bases line up with TRBD2. The clonotype originates from a woman between 40 and 55 years old with COVID-19, enrolled during active disease. Source material: peripheral blood. The DNA for the CDR3 is TGCGCCAGCAGCTTGGAGCTAGCGGGAGGGCGTCCCTACAATGAGCAGTTCTTC. This translates into CASSLELAGGRPYNEQFF.